The present TCR beta chain was sequenced within a study of CD8+CD57+ T cells in acquired aplastic anemia. Study-level results: The CD8+ Simpson's diversity of patients and controls was not significantly different.

CDR1 is SGHVS and CDR2 is FQNEAQ in the germline V gene. Trimming cost V 1 base and J 7 bases, with 5 bases left between them. The CDR3 has 12 amino acids. Genomic DNA templated the TCR beta VDJ and CDR3 profiling. TCRdb reanalysed the reads using MiXCR and keeps one entry per CDR3 protein. The sample has 150,000 to 200,000 distinct CDR3 sequences, 64% seen once. As concerns this clonotype: Antigen specificity is unknown.

The source material was sorted CD4+, CD8+, or CD8+CD57+ T cells (not recorded which) from PBMCs. V and J are TRBV7-8 and TRBJ2-1; D is ambiguous. This TCR was sampled from a human donor with severe aplastic anemia or a healthy control (not recorded which). As DNA, the CDR3 is TGTGCCAGCAGCTTAGAGCCAAATGAGCAGTTCTTC. Its translation is CASSLEPNEQFF.